This entry describes one T cell receptor (beta chain). Its antigen is unknown. The time point here: patch test 3, about 24 weeks after DPC sensitization. Stated treatment: therapeutic diphenylcyclopropenone sensitization with weekly scalp DPC. The data were obtained in a study of human T cells and chemical hapten exposure. Across the whole study: Skin on the upper inner arm, around 2 cm by around 2 cm in size, was sensitized with 2% DPC. Study findings and constraints: TCRs exceeding a frequency of 1 in 1000 stayed unchanged under DPC sensitization.

This CDR3 spans 14 amino acids. Germline CDR1 is MNHEY and CDR2 is SVGAGI. Deletions cut 0 bases from V and 3 bases from J, with 9 bases between. Individual cDNA molecules received unique molecular identifiers in the library. The authors' processing: Counting gave a median of around 100,000 TCRs per sample, with values ranging from about 23,224 to 750,000. TCRdb re-analysed the RACE reads in MiXCR, keeping a single row per CDR3 protein. V and J calls and clone size were set by TCRdb, not the authors. This sample has some 180,000 distinct CDR3 sequences; approximately 26% occur once, and the top ten carry 2% to 2.5%.

This clonotype originated in a woman aged 40 to 55 with alopecia areata. Some clones in this sample may be carry-over from other donors' samples. The chain has TRBV6-5 and TRBJ2-7; D not certain. The sequencing here drew on whole blood, taken in connection with sensitization to the hapten diphenylcyclopropenone (DPC). CDR3 nucleotide sequence: TGTGCCAGCAGTTACTCGGGCTACAGCTACGAGCAGTACTTC. This sequence encodes CASSYSGYSYEQYF.